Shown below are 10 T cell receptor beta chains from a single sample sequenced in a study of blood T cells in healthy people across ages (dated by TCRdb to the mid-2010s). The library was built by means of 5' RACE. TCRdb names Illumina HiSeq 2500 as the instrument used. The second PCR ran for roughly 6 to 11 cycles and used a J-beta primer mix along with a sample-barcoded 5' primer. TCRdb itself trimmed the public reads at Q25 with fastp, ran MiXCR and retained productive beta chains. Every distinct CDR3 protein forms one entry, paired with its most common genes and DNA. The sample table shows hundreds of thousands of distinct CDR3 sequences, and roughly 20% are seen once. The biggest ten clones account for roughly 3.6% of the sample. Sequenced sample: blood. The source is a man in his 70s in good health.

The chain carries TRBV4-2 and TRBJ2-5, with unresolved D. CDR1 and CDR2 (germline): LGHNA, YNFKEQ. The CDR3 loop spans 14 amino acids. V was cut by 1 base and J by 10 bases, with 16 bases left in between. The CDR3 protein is CASSQGSLENYQYF. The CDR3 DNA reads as TGTGCCAGCAGCCAAGGTTCACTCGAGAATTACCAGTACTTC.

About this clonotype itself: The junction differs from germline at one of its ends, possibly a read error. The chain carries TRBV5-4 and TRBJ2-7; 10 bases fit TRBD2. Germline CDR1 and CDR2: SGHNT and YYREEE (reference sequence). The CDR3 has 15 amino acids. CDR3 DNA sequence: TGTGCCGGCAGCCCCCTAGCGGGAGAACGGGTCGAGCAGTACTTC. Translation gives CAGSPLAGERVEQYF.

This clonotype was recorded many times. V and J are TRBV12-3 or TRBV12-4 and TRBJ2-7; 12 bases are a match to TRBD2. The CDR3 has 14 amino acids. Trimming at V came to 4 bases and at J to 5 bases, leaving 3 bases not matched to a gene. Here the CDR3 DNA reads TGTGCCAGCAGTTCTAGCGGGAGGGCTGACGAGCAGTACTTC. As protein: CASSSSGRADEQYF.

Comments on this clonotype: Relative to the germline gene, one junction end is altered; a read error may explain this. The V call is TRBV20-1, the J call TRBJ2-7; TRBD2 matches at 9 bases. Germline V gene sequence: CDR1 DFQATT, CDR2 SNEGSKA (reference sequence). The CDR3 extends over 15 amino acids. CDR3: CSARDLAGVAYEQYF. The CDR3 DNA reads TGTAGTGCTAGAGATTTAGCGGGAGTGGCCTACGAGCAGTACTTC.

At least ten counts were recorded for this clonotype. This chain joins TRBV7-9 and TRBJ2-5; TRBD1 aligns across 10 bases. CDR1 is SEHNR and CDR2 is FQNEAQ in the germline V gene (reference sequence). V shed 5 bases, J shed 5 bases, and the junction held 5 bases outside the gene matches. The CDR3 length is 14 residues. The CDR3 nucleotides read TGTGCCAGCAGCCCCTGGACAGGGGGGGAGACCCAGTACTTC. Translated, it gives CASSPWTGGETQYF.

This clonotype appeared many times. In DNA form, the CDR3 reads TGCGCCAGCAGCTTGACTAGCGGGAGGGAGTATCAAGAGACCCAGTACTTC. It is translated as CASSLTSGREYQETQYF. The chain couples TRBV5-1 to TRBJ2-5, with 13 bases matching TRBD2. Germline assignment: CDR1 SGHRS and CDR2 YFSETQ. This CDR3 spans 17 amino acids. V lost 1 base to trimming and J lost 2 bases; unmatched junction nucleotides: 5.

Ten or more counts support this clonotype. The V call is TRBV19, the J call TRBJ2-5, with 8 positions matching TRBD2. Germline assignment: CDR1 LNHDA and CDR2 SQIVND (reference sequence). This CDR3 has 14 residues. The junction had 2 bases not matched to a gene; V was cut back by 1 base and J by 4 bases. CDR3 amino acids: CASSIAGGRETQYF. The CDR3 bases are TGTGCCAGTAGTATAGCGGGAGGGCGAGAGACCCAGTACTTC.

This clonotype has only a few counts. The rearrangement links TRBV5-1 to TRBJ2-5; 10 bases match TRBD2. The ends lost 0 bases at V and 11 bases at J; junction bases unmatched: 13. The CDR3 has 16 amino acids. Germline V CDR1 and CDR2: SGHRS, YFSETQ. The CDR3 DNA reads TGCGCCAGCAGCTTGGGGGGCGGACTAGCGGTCCAGTGGCAGTACTTC. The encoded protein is CASSLGGGLAVQWQYF. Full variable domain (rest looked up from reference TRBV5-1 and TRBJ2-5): KAGVTQTPRYLIKTRGQQVTLSCSPISGHRSVSWYQQTPGQGLQFLFEYFSETQRNKGNFPGRFSGRQFSNSRSEMNVSTLELGDSALYLCASSLGGGLAVQWQYFGPGTRLLVL.

CDR3 sequence reads: CASSSDATYEQYF. CDR3 DNA sequence: TGTGCCAGCAGCTCAGATGCGACCTACGAGCAGTACTTC. V and J are TRBV7-9 and TRBJ2-7; no clear D gene. V lost 4 bases and J 2 bases, leaving 9 bases between the germline ends. The V gene's germline CDR1 is SEHNR and CDR2 FQNEAQ (reference sequence). The CDR3 sequence is 13 residues long.

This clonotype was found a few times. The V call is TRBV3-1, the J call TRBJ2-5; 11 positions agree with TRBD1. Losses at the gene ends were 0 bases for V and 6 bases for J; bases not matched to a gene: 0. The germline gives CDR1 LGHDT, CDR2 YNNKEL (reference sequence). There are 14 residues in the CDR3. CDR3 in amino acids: CASSQEDRGQTQYF. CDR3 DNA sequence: TGTGCCAGCAGCCAAGAGGACAGGGGGCAGACCCAGTACTTC.